This TCR beta chain was retrieved from a study of breast tumors, draining lymph nodes, adjacent tissues. The lymph nodes were axillary draining lymph nodes from breast cancer patients. Each CDR3 protein gets one entry after TCRdb re-called the multiplex PCR reads with MiXCR. The sample includes about 89,000 distinct CDR3 sequences, about 27% of them seen just once. This clonotype has a count of ten or more. V lost 4 bases, J lost 5 bases, and 8 bases lay in between. Per germline, CDR1 SNHLY and CDR2 FYNNEI. The CDR3 has 12 amino acids. Sequenced sample: axillary lymph node tissue. The chain combines TRBV2 with TRBJ1-2; D not resolved. The sequence was collected from a female donor with breast cancer. Some clones in this sample may be carry-over from other donors' samples. The CDR3 sequence: CASSAAEYGYTF. For the CDR3, the DNA is TGTGCCAGCAGTGCAGCCGAATATGGCTACACCTTC. The whole variable domain, filled in from reference TRBV2 and TRBJ1-2, reads EPEVTQTPSHQVTQMGQEVILRCVPISNHLYFYWYRQILGQKVEFLVSFYNNEISEKSEIFDDQFSVERPDGSNFTLKIRSTKLEDSAMYFCASSAAEYGYTFGSGTRLTVV.